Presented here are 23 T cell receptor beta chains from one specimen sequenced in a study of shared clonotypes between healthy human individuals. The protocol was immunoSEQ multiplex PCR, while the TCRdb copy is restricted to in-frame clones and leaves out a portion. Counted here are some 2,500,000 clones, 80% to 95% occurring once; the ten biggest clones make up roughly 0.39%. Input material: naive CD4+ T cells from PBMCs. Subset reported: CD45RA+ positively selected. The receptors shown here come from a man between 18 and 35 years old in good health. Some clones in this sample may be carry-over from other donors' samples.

CDR3 DNA: TGCAGCGCGGAGAGGGGACAATTGGGCAATGAGCAGTTCTTC. Amino acids: CSAERGQLGNEQFF. The chain joins TRBV29-1 to TRBJ2-1; tentatively, D is TRBD1 (6 bases). Germline lookup yields CDR1 SQVTM and CDR2 ANQGSEA. The CDR3 has 14 residues. With 7 bases removed from V and 6 bases from J, the gap between germline ends came to 19 bases.

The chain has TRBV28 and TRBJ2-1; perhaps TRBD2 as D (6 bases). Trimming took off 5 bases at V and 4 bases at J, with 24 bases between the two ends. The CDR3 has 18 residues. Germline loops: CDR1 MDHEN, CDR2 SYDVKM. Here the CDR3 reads CASSPQVRWRAFYNEQFF. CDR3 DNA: TGTGCCAGCAGTCCCCAGGTTCGCTGGAGGGCCTTTTACAATGAGCAGTTCTTC.

DNA of the CDR3: TGTGCCATCAGTGAGGGGAACACTGAAGCTTTCTTT. The encoded protein is CAISEGNTEAFF. The chain is built from TRBV10-3 and TRBJ1-1, with no clear D. Trimming stripped 2 bases from V and 1 base from J, with 2 bases between. In germline, CDR1 is ENHRY, CDR2 SYGVKD. The CDR3 consists of 12 residues.

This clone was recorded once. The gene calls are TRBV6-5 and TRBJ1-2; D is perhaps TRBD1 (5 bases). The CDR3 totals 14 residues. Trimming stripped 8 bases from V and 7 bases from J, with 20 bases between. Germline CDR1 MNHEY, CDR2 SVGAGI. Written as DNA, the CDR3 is TGTGCCAGCGAAAGTTTGGGGGGGTCCCGTGGCTACACCTTC. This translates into CASESLGGSRGYTF.

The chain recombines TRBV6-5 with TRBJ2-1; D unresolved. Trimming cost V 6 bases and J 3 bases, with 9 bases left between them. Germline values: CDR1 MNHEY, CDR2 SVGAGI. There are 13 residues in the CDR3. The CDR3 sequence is CASRPPGYNEQFF. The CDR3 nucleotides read TGTGCCAGCAGACCTCCGGGCTACAATGAGCAGTTCTTC.

Here the CDR3 reads CASSLFLAGADEQYF. DNA of the CDR3: TGCGCCAGCAGCTTGTTCCTAGCGGGAGCCGACGAGCAGTACTTC. This sequence joins TRBV5-1 and TRBJ2-7, with TRBD2 identical over 10 bases. Germline loops: CDR1 SGHRS, CDR2 YFSETQ. CDR3 length: 15 amino acids. The V and J ends lost 1 base and 5 bases, in that order; junction bases with no gene match: 6. Full variable domain (remainder filled in from reference TRBV5-1 and TRBJ2-7): KAGVTQTPRYLIKTRGQQVTLSCSPISGHRSVSWYQQTPGQGLQFLFEYFSETQRNKGNFPGRFSGRQFSNSRSEMNVSTLELGDSALYLCASSLFLAGADEQYFGPGTRLTVT.

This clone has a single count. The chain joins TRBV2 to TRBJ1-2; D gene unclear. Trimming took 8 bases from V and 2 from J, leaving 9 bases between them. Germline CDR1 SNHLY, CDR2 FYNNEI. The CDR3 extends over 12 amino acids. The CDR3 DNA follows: TGTGCCAGCGGTCCGGGGAACTATGGCTACACCTTC. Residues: CASGPGNYGYTF.

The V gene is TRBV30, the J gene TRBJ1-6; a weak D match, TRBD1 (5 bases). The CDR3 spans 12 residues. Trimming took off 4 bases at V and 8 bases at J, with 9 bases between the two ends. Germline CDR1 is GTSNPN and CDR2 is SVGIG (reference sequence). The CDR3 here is CAWMRGDSPLHF. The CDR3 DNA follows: TGTGCCTGGATGAGGGGCGATTCACCCCTCCACTTT.

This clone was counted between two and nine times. The CDR3: CASSRDREASEQYF. CDR3 bases: TGCGCCAGCAGCCGGGACAGGGAGGCCTCCGAGCAGTACTTC. This chain connects TRBV5-1 to TRBJ2-7; 9 nucleotides align to TRBD1. The CDR3 has 14 amino acids. V lost 4 bases, J lost 6 bases, and 8 bases stayed unmatched. CDR1 and CDR2 from the germline V gene are SGHRS and YFSETQ.

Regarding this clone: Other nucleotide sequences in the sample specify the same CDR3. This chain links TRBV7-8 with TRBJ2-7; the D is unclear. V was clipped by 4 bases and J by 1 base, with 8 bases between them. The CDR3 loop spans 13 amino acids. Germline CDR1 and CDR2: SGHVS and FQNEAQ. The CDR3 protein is CASSWTTSYEQYF. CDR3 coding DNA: TGTGCCAGCAGCTGGACGACATCCTACGAGCAGTACTTC. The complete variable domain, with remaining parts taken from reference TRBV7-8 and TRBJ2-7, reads GAGVSQSPRYKVAKRGQDVALRCDPISGHVSLFWYQQALGQGPEFLTYFQNEAQLDKSGLPSDRFFAERPEGSVSTLKIQRTQQEDSAVYLCASSWTTSYEQYFGPGTRLTVT.

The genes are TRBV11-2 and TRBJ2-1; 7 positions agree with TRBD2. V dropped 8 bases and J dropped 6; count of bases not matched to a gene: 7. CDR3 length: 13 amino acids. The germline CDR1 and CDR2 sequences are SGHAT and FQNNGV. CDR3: CASQEGLGNEQFF. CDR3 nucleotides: TGTGCCAGCCAAGAAGGACTAGGCAATGAGCAGTTCTTC. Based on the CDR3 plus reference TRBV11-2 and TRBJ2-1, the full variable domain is EAGVAQSPRYKIIEKRQSVAFWCNPISGHATLYWYQQILGQGPKLLIQFQNNGVVDDSQLPKDRFSAERLKGVDSTLKIQPAKLEDSAVYLCASQEGLGNEQFFGPGTRLTVL.

The CDR3 DNA reads as TGTGCCAGCAGTTTTAGGCAGGGGAGGTTCGGCTACACCTTC. Protein sequence: CASSFRQGRFGYTF. This rearrangement joins TRBV27 to TRBJ1-2; perhaps TRBD1 as D (6 bases). The CDR3 contains 14 residues. V lost 3 bases to trimming and J lost 8 bases, with 16 bases between them. Looked up from germline, CDR1 is MNHEY and CDR2 is SMNVEV (reference sequence).

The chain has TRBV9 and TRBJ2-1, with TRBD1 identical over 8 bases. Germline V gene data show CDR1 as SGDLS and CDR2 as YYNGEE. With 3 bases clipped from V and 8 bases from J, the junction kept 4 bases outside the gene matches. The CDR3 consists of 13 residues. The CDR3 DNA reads TGTGCCAGCAGCGCGACAGGGGATTATGAGCAGTTCTTC. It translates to CASSATGDYEQFF.

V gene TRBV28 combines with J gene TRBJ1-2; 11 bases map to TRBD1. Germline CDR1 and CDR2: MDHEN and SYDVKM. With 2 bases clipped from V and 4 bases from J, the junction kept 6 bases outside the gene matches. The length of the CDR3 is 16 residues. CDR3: CASSLRDRGSSYGYTF. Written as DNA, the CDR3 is TGTGCCAGCAGTTTAAGGGACAGGGGGTCAAGCTATGGCTACACCTTC.

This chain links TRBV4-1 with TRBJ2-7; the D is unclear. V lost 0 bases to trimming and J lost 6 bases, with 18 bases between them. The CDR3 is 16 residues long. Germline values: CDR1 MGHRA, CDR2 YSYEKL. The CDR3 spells CASSQDETVRYVEQYF. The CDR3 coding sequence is TGCGCCAGCAGCCAAGATGAGACTGTGAGGTATGTCGAGCAGTACTTC.

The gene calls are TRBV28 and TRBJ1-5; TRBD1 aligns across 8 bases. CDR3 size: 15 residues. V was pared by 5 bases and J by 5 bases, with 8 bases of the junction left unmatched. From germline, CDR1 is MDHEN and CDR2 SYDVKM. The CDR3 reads CASSPGTGGDQPQHF. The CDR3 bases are TGTGCCAGCAGTCCGGGGACAGGAGGGGATCAGCCCCAGCATTTT.

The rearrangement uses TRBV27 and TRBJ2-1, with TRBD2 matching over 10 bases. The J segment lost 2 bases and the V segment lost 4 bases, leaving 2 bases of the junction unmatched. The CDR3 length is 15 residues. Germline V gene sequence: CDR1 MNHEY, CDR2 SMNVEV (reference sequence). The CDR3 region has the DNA TGTGCCAGCAGTTCGGGACTAGCGCCCTACAATGAGCAGTTCTTC. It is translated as CASSSGLAPYNEQFF.

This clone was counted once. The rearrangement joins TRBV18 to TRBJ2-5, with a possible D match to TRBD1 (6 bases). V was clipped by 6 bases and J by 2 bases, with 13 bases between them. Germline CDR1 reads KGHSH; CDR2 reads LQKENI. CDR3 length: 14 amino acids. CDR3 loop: CASSWTEGQETQYF. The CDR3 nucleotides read TGTGCCAGCTCCTGGACAGAGGGGCAAGAGACCCAGTACTTC.

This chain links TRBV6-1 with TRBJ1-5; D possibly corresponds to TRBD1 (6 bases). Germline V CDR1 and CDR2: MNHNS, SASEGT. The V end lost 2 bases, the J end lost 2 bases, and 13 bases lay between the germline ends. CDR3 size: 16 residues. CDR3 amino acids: CASSETPGVGNQPQHF. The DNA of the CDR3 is TGTGCCAGCAGTGAAACCCCAGGGGTGGGCAATCAGCCCCAGCATTTT.

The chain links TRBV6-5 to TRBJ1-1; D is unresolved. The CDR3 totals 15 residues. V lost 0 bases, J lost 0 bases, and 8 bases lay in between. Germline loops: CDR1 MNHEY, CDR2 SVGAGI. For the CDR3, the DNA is TGTGCCAGCAGTTACTCACGGAACATGAACACTGAAGCTTTCTTT. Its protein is CASSYSRNMNTEAFF.

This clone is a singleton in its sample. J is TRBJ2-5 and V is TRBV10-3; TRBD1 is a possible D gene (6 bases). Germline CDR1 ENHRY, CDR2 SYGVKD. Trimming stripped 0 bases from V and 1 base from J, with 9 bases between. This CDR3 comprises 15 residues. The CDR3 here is CAISESGRGQETQYF. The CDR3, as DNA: TGTGCCATCAGTGAGTCGGGCAGGGGCCAAGAGACCCAGTACTTC.

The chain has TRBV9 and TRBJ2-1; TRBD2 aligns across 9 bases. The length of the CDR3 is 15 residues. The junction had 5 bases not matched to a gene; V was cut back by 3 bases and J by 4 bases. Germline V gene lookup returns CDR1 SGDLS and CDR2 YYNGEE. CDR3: CASSDSGSKYNEQFF. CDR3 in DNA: TGTGCCAGCAGCGATAGCGGGAGCAAATACAATGAGCAGTTCTTC.

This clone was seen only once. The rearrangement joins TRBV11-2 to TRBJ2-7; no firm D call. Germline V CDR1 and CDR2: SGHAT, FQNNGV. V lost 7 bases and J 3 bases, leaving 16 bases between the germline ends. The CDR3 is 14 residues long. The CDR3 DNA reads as TGTGCCAGCAAAAATTTGCAGGTGAACTACGAGCAGTACTTC. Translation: CASKNLQVNYEQYF.